This TCR beta chain was documented in a study of shared clonotypes between healthy human individuals. Background on the study: Donors, aged 18 to 49, were a couple of women and three men.

In the sorted-subset replicate PCRs, around 220 ng DNA, 25,000 to 30,000 T cell genomes, was used. The method was immunoSEQ multiplex PCR; TCRdb's version includes in-frame clones alone and lacks a portion of them. The sample shows a few million clones, more than 80% of them seen only once. Germline values: CDR1 SGHRS, CDR2 YFSETQ. The CDR3 spans 17 residues. V dropped 4 bases and J dropped 1 base, with 20 bases sitting between them. Donors, without exception, were Caucasian adults residing in Nashville, Tennessee. The investigators split CD4+ cells into a CD45RA+ naive subset and a CD45RA-negative memory subset.

This chain uses TRBV5-1 with TRBJ1-2, with D possibly TRBD1 on 5 matching bases. Sequencing was done on a sample of naive CD4+ T cells from PBMCs. The subset is: CD45RA+ positively selected. This receptor was taken from a man younger than 30 in good health. Some clones in this sample may be carry-over from other donors' samples. CDR3 in DNA: TGCGCCAGCAGCCCGGGCCCCCGGGACGGGGATAACTATGGCTACACCTTC. Translation: CASSPGPRDGDNYGYTF.